One sample yielded the 9 T cell receptor beta chains listed below, sequenced in a study of cytomegalovirus exposure and HLA in healthy donors. PCR employed 60 Vbeta and 13 Jbeta primers. Produced via immunoSEQ multiplex PCR; TCRdb's table is partial and in-frame only. The sample yields more than 100,000 clones, roughly 80% seen once. Material for sequencing was PBMCs. Receptor source: a man aged 25-45 years in good health and CMV-seronegative.

The chain links TRBV6-6 to TRBJ1-6, with D tentatively TRBD1 (5 bases). This CDR3 spans 13 amino acids. Looked up from germline, CDR1 is MNHNY and CDR2 is SVGAGI (reference sequence). Deletions cut 9 bases from V and 7 bases from J, with 13 bases between. The DNA for the CDR3 is TGTGCCAGACGGATGACAGTGAATTCACCCCTCCACTTT. It translates to CARRMTVNSPLHF.

This rearrangement joins TRBV6-5 to TRBJ2-7, with D perhaps matching TRBD2 (6 bases). The CDR3 spans 13 residues. V lost 7 bases, J lost 6 bases, and 16 bases lay in between. CDR1 and CDR2 (germline): MNHEY, SVGAGI. CDR3 protein: CASNQGGESEQYF. DNA of the CDR3: TGTGCCAGCAATCAAGGCGGGGAGAGCGAGCAGTACTTC.

CDR3 nucleotide sequence: TGTGCCAGCAGTTACGGACAGGGGATCACCGGGGAGCTGTTTTTT. The encoded protein is CASSYGQGITGELFF. The chain links TRBV6-5 to TRBJ2-2; TRBD1 aligns across 9 bases. V lost 2 bases and J lost 4; bases outside the gene matches: 2. Per germline, CDR1 MNHEY and CDR2 SVGAGI. The CDR3 covers 15 residues.

The chain couples TRBV5-6 to TRBJ1-5, with 11 bases lining up with TRBD1. CDR3 length: 15 amino acids. Losses at the gene ends were 5 bases for V and 10 bases for J; bases not matched to a gene: 11. Germline CDR1 is SGHDT and CDR2 is YYEEEE. The CDR3 protein is CASRSAGTGGEPQHF. DNA of the CDR3: TGTGCCAGCAGGAGCGCCGGGACAGGGGGAGAACCCCAGCATTTT.

This clone was observed a handful of times. V usage is TRBV4-3 and J usage is TRBJ2-7, with D possibly being TRBD2 (6 bases). Germline lookup yields CDR1 LGHNA and CDR2 YSLEER. The CDR3 is 14 amino acids. V was clipped by 0 bases and J by 13 bases, with 19 bases between them. DNA for the CDR3: TGCGCCAGCAGCCAAGATGGAAGGGAGGTTGGGCTCTACTTC. Amino acid sequence: CASSQDGREVGLYF.

The gene calls are TRBV15 and TRBJ1-5; D is perhaps TRBD1 (5 bases). The CDR3 is made up of 17 amino acids. The V gene lost 4 bases and the J gene lost 2 bases, with 18 bases spanning the gap. From germline, CDR1 is LNHNV and CDR2 YYDKDF (reference sequence). The CDR3 loop reads CATSMGFGSQGNQPQHF. The DNA for the CDR3 is TGTGCCACCAGCATGGGTTTTGGGTCACAGGGCAATCAGCCCCAGCATTTT. Supplemented by reference TRBV15 and TRBJ1-5, the full variable domain reads DAMVIQNPRYQVTQFGKPVTLSCSQTLNHNVMYWYQQKSSQAPKLLFHYYDKDFNNEADTPDNFQSRRPNTSFCFLDIRSPGLGDTAMYLCATSMGFGSQGNQPQHFGDGTRLSIL.

CDR3 nucleotide sequence: TGCAGCGGGGGGACAGGGGGCTACGAGCAGTACTTC. Amino acids: CSGGTGGYEQYF. The genes are TRBV29-1 and TRBJ2-7; TRBD1 matches 11 bases. Germline values: CDR1 SQVTM, CDR2 ANQGSEA. The V gene end was trimmed by 7 bases and the J gene end by 3 bases; junction bases not matched to a gene: 2. The CDR3 spans 12 residues.

The genes are TRBV5-1 and TRBJ1-1; 8 bases are a match to TRBD1. The CDR3 is 16 residues long. V was pared by 0 bases and J by 3 bases, with 7 bases of the junction left unmatched. In germline, CDR1 is SGHRS, CDR2 YFSETQ. The CDR3 region is CASSLVTGQVYTEAFF. The CDR3 DNA sequence: TGCGCCAGCAGCTTGGTGACGGGACAGGTTTACACTGAAGCTTTCTTT. Looking up the rest from reference TRBV5-1 and TRBJ1-1 gives the full variable domain: KAGVTQTPRYLIKTRGQQVTLSCSPISGHRSVSWYQQTPGQGLQFLFEYFSETQRNKGNFPGRFSGRQFSNSRSEMNVSTLELGDSALYLCASSLVTGQVYTEAFFGQGTRLTVV.

V usage is TRBV28 and J usage is TRBJ2-5; D gene ambiguous. V was clipped by 7 bases and J by 5 bases, with 17 bases between them. This CDR3 comprises 14 residues. CDR1 is MDHEN and CDR2 is SYDVKM in the germline V gene. CDR3 bases: TGTGCCAGCACCCACTACGGGTCAGCGGAGACCCAGTACTTC. Translation gives CASTHYGSAETQYF.